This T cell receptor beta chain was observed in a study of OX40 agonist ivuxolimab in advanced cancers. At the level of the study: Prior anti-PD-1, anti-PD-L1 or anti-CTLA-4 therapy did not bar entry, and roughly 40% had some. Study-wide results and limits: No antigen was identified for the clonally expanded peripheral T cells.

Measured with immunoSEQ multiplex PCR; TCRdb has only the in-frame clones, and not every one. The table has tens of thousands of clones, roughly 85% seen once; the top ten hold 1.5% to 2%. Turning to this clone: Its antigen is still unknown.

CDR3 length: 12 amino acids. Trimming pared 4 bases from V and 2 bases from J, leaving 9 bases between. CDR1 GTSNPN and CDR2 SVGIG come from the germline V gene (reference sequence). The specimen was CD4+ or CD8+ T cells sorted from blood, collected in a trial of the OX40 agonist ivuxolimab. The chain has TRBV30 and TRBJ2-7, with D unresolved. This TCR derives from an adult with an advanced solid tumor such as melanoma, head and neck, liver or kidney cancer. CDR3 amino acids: CAWTGPTYEQYF. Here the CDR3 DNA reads TGTGCCTGGACCGGGCCCACCTACGAGCAGTACTTC.